This TCR beta chain was identified in a study of blood T cell repertoires in COVID-19. Categorization into cohorts depended on clinical history that participants reported. Study processing details: Scientists estimated how many nucleated cells there were by amplifying reference gene primers. Sequenced by immunoSEQ multiplex PCR; TCRdb stores in-frame clones only, minus some. V, J and clone size were drawn from that table, and D and trimming were deduced from the DNA. The table shows some 300,000 clones, with about 90% occurring only once. V lost 0 bases to trimming and J lost 1 base, with 6 bases between them. Germline loops: CDR1 LGHNA, CDR2 YSLEER. This CDR3 has 15 amino acids. This clone was observed a few times.

The TCR originated in a woman aged 30 to 39 who had recovered from COVID-19. Input material: PBMCs or T cells enriched from blood (not recorded which). This chain uses TRBV4-3 with TRBJ2-2; D is uncertain. Here the CDR3 reads CASSQDIMNTGELFF. The CDR3 region has the DNA TGCGCCAGCAGCCAAGATATAATGAACACCGGGGAGCTGTTTTTT.